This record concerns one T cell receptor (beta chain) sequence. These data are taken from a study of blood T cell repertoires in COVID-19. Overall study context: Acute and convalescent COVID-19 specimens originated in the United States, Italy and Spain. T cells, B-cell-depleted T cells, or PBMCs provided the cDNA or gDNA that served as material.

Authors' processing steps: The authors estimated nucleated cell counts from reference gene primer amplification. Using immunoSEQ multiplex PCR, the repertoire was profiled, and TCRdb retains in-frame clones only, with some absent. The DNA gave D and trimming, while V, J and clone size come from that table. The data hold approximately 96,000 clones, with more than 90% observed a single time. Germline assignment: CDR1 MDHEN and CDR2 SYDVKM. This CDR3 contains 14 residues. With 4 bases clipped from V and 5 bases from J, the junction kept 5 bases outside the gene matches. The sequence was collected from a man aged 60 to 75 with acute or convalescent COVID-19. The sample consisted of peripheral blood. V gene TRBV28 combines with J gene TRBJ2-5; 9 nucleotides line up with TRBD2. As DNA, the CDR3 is TGTGCCAGCAGTTCAATAGCGGGAGCTGAGACCCAGTACTTC. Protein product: CASSSIAGAETQYF.